These 9 T cell receptor beta chains came from one sample sequenced in a study of T cells in Graves' hyperthyroidism and ophthalmopathy. RNA transcripts served as the template for amplifying TCR beta CDR3 regions. RT-PCR in the first round (using the HTBI primer set) targeted the TCR CDR3. TCRdb called the multiplex PCR reads again in MiXCR, with one record for every CDR3 protein. The sample has about 350,000 distinct CDR3 sequences, less than 20% seen once. The sample consisted of blood. All receptors derive from a woman in her forties with Graves' ophthalmopathy.

This clonotype was seen at least ten times. V gene TRBV20-1 combines with J gene TRBJ1-5; D remains unclear. The V end was cut by 5 bases, the J end by 0 bases, with 17 bases between. CDR3 length equals 16 residues. Germline V gene sequence: CDR1 DFQATT, CDR2 SNEGSKA (reference sequence). CDR3 sequence: CSAPILGRISNQPQHF. In DNA form, the CDR3 reads TGCAGTGCTCCGATCCTAGGACGGATTAGCAATCAGCCCCAGCATTTT.

Details on this clonotype: At one of its ends the junction is not consistent with the germline gene, which may arise from a read error. The J gene is TRBJ1-5, the V gene TRBV9; possible D gene TRBD1, 6 bases. CDR3 length equals 13 residues. In germline, CDR1 is SGDLS, CDR2 YYNGEE. In DNA, the CDR3 is TGTGCCAGCAGCCTGACAGGAGGTCAGCCCCAGCTTTTT. Protein sequence: CASSLTGGQPQLF.

This clonotype was counted at least ten times. The J gene is TRBJ1-4, the V gene TRBV28; 12 nucleotides match TRBD1. In germline, CDR1 is MDHEN, CDR2 SYDVKM. This CDR3 has 18 residues. Germline trimming cut 3 bases from V and 3 bases from J; bases unmatched to any gene: 8. For the CDR3, the DNA is TGTGCCAGCAGTTTCGGGACAGGGGGCATGTATGCTAATGAAAAACTGTTTTTT. Protein: CASSFGTGGMYANEKLFF.

This clonotype has at least ten counts. A much larger clone sits a single nucleotide away, making a read error possible. The CDR3 DNA reads as TGTGCCAGCAGTTCAGGACTAGCGGGATTCTACGGGCAGTACTTC. Encoded protein: CASSSGLAGFYGQYF. V gene TRBV28 combines with J gene TRBJ2-7, with 12 bases that match TRBD2. CDR3 length equals 15 residues. The germline V gene encodes CDR1 MDHEN and CDR2 SYDVKM.

The rearrangement joins TRBV19 to TRBJ2-5; unclear D gene. Germline values: CDR1 LNHDA, CDR2 SQIVND (reference sequence). The CDR3 is made up of 17 amino acids. The V gene lost 4 bases and the J gene lost 4 bases, with 22 bases spanning the gap. CDR3 sequence reads: CASSTPRLGHRSETQYF. The CDR3, as DNA: TGTGCCAGTAGTACCCCCCGTTTAGGGCACAGATCAGAGACCCAGTACTTC. Together with reference TRBV19 and TRBJ2-5, the CDR3 gives the full variable domain: DGGITQSPKYLFRKEGQNVTLSCEQNLNHDAMYWYRQDPGQGLRLIYYSQIVNDFQKGDIAEGYSVSREKKESFPLTVTSAQKNPTAFYLCASSTPRLGHRSETQYFGPGTRLLVL.

This clonotype was seen ten or more times. The J gene is TRBJ2-7, the V gene TRBV12-3 or TRBV12-4, with 7 bases that match TRBD2. Trimming at V came to 6 bases and at J to 3 bases, leaving 11 bases not matched to a gene. The CDR3 is made up of 15 amino acids. Written as DNA, the CDR3 is TGTGCCAGCAGGGGGAGGGGACTGCCTGACTACGAGCAGTACTTC. Translation: CASRGRGLPDYEQYF.

This clonotype has ten or more counts. Written as DNA, the CDR3 is TGTGCCAGCAATCCTACAGGGGGCAGGGAGACCCAGTACTTC. Translating it yields CASNPTGGRETQYF. The chain employs TRBV6-5 and TRBJ2-5, with 9 bases aligning to TRBD1. The CDR3 runs 14 residues. Trimming at V came to 7 bases and at J to 5 bases, leaving 8 bases not matched to a gene. Germline V gives CDR1 MNHEY, CDR2 SVGAGI.

This clonotype was found many times. V gene TRBV15 combines with J gene TRBJ1-1; 8 bases match TRBD1. The V gene's germline CDR1 is LNHNV and CDR2 YYDKDF (reference sequence). V shed 3 bases and J 5 bases; nucleotides not matched to a gene: 8. The CDR3 is 15 amino acids. The CDR3 DNA reads as TGTGCCACCAGCAGGAACAGGGGGATCTTAACTGAAGCTTTCTTT. Protein sequence: CATSRNRGILTEAFF.

This clonotype was seen many times. A much larger clone sits a single nucleotide away, making a read error possible. The chain links TRBV24-1 to TRBJ1-1, with D uncertain. This CDR3 comprises 12 residues. Germline V gene data show CDR1 as KGHDR and CDR2 as SFDVKD. CDR3 sequence reads: CATSDDAGETFF. The CDR3 nucleotides read TGTGCCACCAGTGATGATGCCGGTGAAACTTTCTTT.